These 16 T cell receptor beta chains were all obtained from the same sample, sequenced in a study of blood T cell repertoires in COVID-19. Measured with immunoSEQ multiplex PCR; TCRdb has only the in-frame clones, and not every one. This sample has fewer than 200,000 clones, with 80% to 85% found just once. The sample taken for sequencing was peripheral blood. The receptors derive from a woman between 65 and 79 years old with COVID-19, enrolled during active disease.

This clone was counted a few times. This chain links TRBV7-3 with TRBJ2-1, with 9 bases aligning to TRBD1. Germline CDR1 reads SGHTA; CDR2 reads FQGTGA. This CDR3 is 16 amino acids long. The junction had 10 bases not matched to a gene; V was cut back by 5 bases and J by 5 bases. The CDR3 nucleotides read TGTGCCAGCAGCCGCACAGGGGGCGGGAGTAACAATGAGCAGTTCTTC. It yields the protein CASSRTGGGSNNEQFF.

Turning to this clone: At one of its ends the junction is not consistent with the germline gene, which may arise from a read error. The genes are TRBV7-3 and TRBJ2-3, with 8 bases lining up with TRBD2. This CDR3 is built from 15 residues. CDR1 is SGHTA and CDR2 is FQGTGA in the germline V gene. CDR3 sequence (DNA): TGTGCCAGCAGCTCTGGGAGCGGGAGCACGGATACGCAGTATTTT. It encodes CASSSGSGSTDTQYF.

This chain joins TRBV9 and TRBJ2-3; no clear D. The germline V gene has CDR1 SGDLS and CDR2 YYNGEE. V shed 4 bases and J shed 5 bases, with 20 bases lying between them. This CDR3 region has 16 residues. CDR3 amino acids: CASSSPLGSSGDTQYF. CDR3 DNA: TGTGCCAGCAGCTCCCCTTTGGGTAGCTCCGGAGATACGCAGTATTTT.

The V gene is TRBV19, the J gene TRBJ2-2, with D maybe TRBD2 (5 bases). CDR3 length equals 14 residues. Germline V gene sequence: CDR1 LNHDA, CDR2 SQIVND (reference sequence). Trimming shortened V by 7 bases and J by 4 bases, and 13 bases separated the two germline ends. Here the CDR3 reads CASTYTEGTGELFF. DNA for the CDR3: TGTGCCAGTACTTATACCGAGGGCACCGGGGAGCTGTTTTTT.

The rearrangement joins TRBV2 to TRBJ1-2; 9 bases line up with TRBD1. Trimming took 5 bases from V and 2 from J; bases not matched to a gene: 3. The CDR3 covers 14 residues. Germline CDR1 reads SNHLY; CDR2 reads FYNNEI. CDR3 in DNA: TGTGCCAGCAGTCTTGGACAGGGGAACTATGGCTACACCTTC. Its translation is CASSLGQGNYGYTF.

The chain joins TRBV4-3 to TRBJ1-6; 7 positions agree with TRBD1. This CDR3 contains 19 residues. Germline lookup yields CDR1 LGHNA and CDR2 YSLEER. The J segment lost 0 bases and the V segment lost 0 bases, leaving 8 bases of the junction unmatched. The DNA for the CDR3 is TGCGCCAGCAGCCAAGAGGGACAGACGATGAGCTCCTATAATTCACCCCTCCACTTT. Amino acids: CASSQEGQTMSSYNSPLHF.

The chain joins TRBV12-3 or TRBV12-4 to TRBJ1-1; TRBD1 agrees at 9 bases. This CDR3 has 13 amino acids. V gave up 6 bases and J gave up 7 bases; unmatched junction bases: 6. The CDR3 region is CASRPDRGYEAFF. The CDR3 bases are TGTGCCAGCAGGCCGGACAGGGGCTATGAAGCTTTCTTT.

The chain carries TRBV25-1 and TRBJ2-5; 7 bases agree with TRBD2. The V and J ends lost 4 bases and 5 bases, in that order; junction bases with no gene match: 4. This CDR3 contains 13 residues. Germline values: CDR1 MGHDK, CDR2 SYGVNS. The CDR3 DNA reads as TGTGCCAGCAGTGTAGCGGGCGGCGAGACCCAGTACTTC. Its protein is CASSVAGGETQYF.

V and J are TRBV28 and TRBJ1-4; no clear D gene. V lost 11 bases to trimming and J lost 2 bases, with 6 bases between them. The length of the CDR3 is 11 residues. Per the germline V gene, CDR1 is MDHEN and CDR2 is SYDVKM. The chain's CDR3 is CAVRTNEKLFF. As DNA, the CDR3 is TGTGCCGTCAGGACTAATGAAAAACTGTTTTTT.

V and J are TRBV5-1 and TRBJ2-6; D perhaps matches TRBD2 (6 bases). Trimming removed 4 bases at V and 2 bases at J, with 16 bases between. Germline CDR1 is SGHRS and CDR2 is YFSETQ. This CDR3 comprises 17 residues. In DNA, the CDR3 is TGCGCCAGCAGCGGGGCCTCGGGGGTGCCTGGGGCCAACGTCCTGACTTTC. Encoded protein: CASSGASGVPGANVLTF. Drawing the rest from reference TRBV5-1 and TRBJ2-6, the complete variable domain is KAGVTQTPRYLIKTRGQQVTLSCSPISGHRSVSWYQQTPGQGLQFLFEYFSETQRNKGNFPGRFSGRQFSNSRSEMNVSTLELGDSALYLCASSGASGVPGANVLTFGAGSRLTVL.

The chain combines TRBV4-2 with TRBJ2-7; 10 nucleotides agree with TRBD2. The CDR3 has 17 amino acids. CDR1 is LGHNA and CDR2 is YNFKEQ in the germline V gene. Germline trimming cut 0 bases from V and 4 bases from J; bases unmatched to any gene: 9. This CDR3 reads CASSQDFGTSVPYEQYF. In DNA, the CDR3 is TGTGCCAGCAGCCAAGATTTTGGGACTAGCGTTCCATACGAGCAGTACTTC.

The chain combines TRBV5-1 with TRBJ2-1; 8 bases align to TRBD2. CDR1 and CDR2 (germline): SGHRS, YFSETQ. V shed 2 bases and J 6 bases; nucleotides not matched to a gene: 10. This CDR3 spans 16 amino acids. In DNA, the CDR3 is TGCGCCAGCAGCTTATCCCCAAGGGCGGGAGGCAATGAGCAGTTCTTC. It specifies CASSLSPRAGGNEQFF. The full variable domain, completed using reference TRBV5-1 and TRBJ2-1, is KAGVTQTPRYLIKTRGQQVTLSCSPISGHRSVSWYQQTPGQGLQFLFEYFSETQRNKGNFPGRFSGRQFSNSRSEMNVSTLELGDSALYLCASSLSPRAGGNEQFFGPGTRLTVL.

This rearrangement joins TRBV2 to TRBJ2-1, with D possibly matching TRBD2 (6 bases). With 5 bases removed from V and 3 bases from J, the gap between germline ends came to 29 bases. The germline V gene encodes CDR1 SNHLY and CDR2 FYNNEI. The CDR3 runs to 20 residues. The CDR3 nucleotides are TGTGCCAGCAGTCCTCGGAGGGGAAGGGTCTACGAAGGGCTCTACAATGAGCAGTTCTTC. This translates into CASSPRRGRVYEGLYNEQFF.

On this clone itself: The sample holds other DNA sequences that translate to the same CDR3. The genes are TRBV18 and TRBJ1-1, with TRBD1 as a possible D gene (5 bases). This CDR3 has 14 amino acids. From germline, CDR1 is KGHSH and CDR2 LQKENI. Trimming removed 2 bases at V and 3 bases at J, with 10 bases between. CDR3 protein: CASSPRTGDTEAFF. The DNA for the CDR3 is TGTGCCAGCTCACCAAGAACAGGAGACACTGAAGCTTTCTTT.

In DNA form, the CDR3 reads TGTGCCAGTAGTATAGAACTAGCGGGTAACAATGAGCAGTTCTTC. Encoded protein: CASSIELAGNNEQFF. V gene TRBV19 combines with J gene TRBJ2-1; 9 nucleotides match TRBD2. This CDR3 is 15 amino acids long. The V and J ends lost 0 bases and 5 bases, in that order; junction bases with no gene match: 2. From germline, CDR1 is LNHDA and CDR2 SQIVND (reference sequence).

The chain carries TRBV29-1 and TRBJ1-2; 8 nucleotides line up with TRBD1. This CDR3 has 14 residues. CDR1 SQVTM and CDR2 ANQGSEA come from the germline V gene. The ends lost 3 bases at V and 8 bases at J; junction bases unmatched: 11. The CDR3, as DNA: TGCAGCGTTGATAAGGGGGCGACAGGGGCCGGCTACACCTTC. This codes for CSVDKGATGAGYTF.